Listed here is a single T cell receptor beta chain. The record originates from a study of T cells expressing NK-cell markers. TCRdb reanalyzed the 5' RACE reads, giving one entry per CDR3 protein sequence and no DNA. The listing contains 200,000 to 300,000 distinct CDR3 sequences. This CDR3 comprises 14 residues. Per the germline V gene, CDR1 is SQVTM and CDR2 is ANQGSEA. J is TRBJ1-6 and V is TRBV29-1; there is no DNA to check the TCRdb D call of TRBD1. The sample comprised blood T cells: a sorted CD56 or NKG2C T cell subset, CD4+ or CD8+ T cells, or bulk PBMC T cells (not recorded which). The receptor was derived from a woman between 18 and 69 years old in good health. CDR3 sequence: CTQDRGHHNSPLHF.